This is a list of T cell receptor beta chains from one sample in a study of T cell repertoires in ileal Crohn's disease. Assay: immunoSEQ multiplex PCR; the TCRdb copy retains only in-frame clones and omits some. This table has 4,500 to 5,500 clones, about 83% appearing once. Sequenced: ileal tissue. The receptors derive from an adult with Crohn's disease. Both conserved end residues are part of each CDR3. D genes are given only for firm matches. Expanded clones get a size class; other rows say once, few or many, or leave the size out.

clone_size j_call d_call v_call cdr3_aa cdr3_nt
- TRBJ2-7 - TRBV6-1 CASMAAHSSYEQYF TGTGCCAGCATGGCAGCCCATAGCTCCTACGAGCAGTACTTC
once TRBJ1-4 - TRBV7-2 CASSLVQGPNEKLFF TGTGCCAGCAGCTTAGTCCAGGGACCTAATGAAAAACTGTTTTTT
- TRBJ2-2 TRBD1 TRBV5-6 CASSLSAGTGSGELFF TGTGCCAGCAGCTTGTCCGCCGGGACAGGGTCCGGGGAGCTGTTTTTT
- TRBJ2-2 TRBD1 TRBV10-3 CAISVGGSNTGELFF TGTGCCATCAGTGTAGGGGGCAGCAACACCGGGGAGCTGTTTTTT
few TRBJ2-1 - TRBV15 CATSRDSGNEQFF TGTGCCACCAGCAGAGATTCCGGTAATGAGCAGTTCTTC
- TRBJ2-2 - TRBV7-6 CASRTGQNTGELFF TGTGCCAGCAGGACGGGGCAGAACACCGGGGAGCTGTTTTTT
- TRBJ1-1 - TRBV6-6 CASILGGATEAFF TGTGCCAGCATTCTGGGGGGGGCTACTGAAGCTTTCTTT
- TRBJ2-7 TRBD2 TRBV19 CASSAGVGRGEYEQYF TGTGCCAGTAGTGCGGGTGTGGGGAGGGGAGAATACGAGCAGTACTTC
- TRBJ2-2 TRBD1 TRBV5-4 CASSYYRGAGELFF TGTGCCAGCAGCTACTACAGGGGAGCGGGGGAGCTGTTTTTT
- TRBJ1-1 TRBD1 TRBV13 CASSLDRGRTEAFF TGTGCCAGCAGCCTTGACAGGGGGCGCACTGAAGCTTTCTTT
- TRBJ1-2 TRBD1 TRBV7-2 CASSPDRGYGYTF TGTGCCAGCAGTCCGGACAGGGGGTATGGCTACACCTTC
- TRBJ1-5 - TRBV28 CASIVAGNRFAQPQHF TGTGCCAGCATTGTGGCAGGGAATCGATTTGCTCAGCCCCAGCATTTT
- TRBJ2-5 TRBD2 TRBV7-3 CASSLNSGGTRGTQYF TGTGCCAGCAGTCTTAATAGCGGGGGGACCCGAGGAACCCAGTACTTC
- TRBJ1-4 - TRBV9 CASSVGSEANEKLFF TGTGCCAGCAGCGTAGGGTCGGAGGCTAATGAAAAACTGTTTTTT
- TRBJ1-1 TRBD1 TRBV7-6 CASSGGQRTEAFF TGTGCCAGCAGCGGGGGACAGCGCACTGAAGCTTTCTTT
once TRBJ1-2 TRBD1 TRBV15 CATSRLSGQGPPPYGYTF TGTGCCACCAGCAGGCTGTCGGGACAGGGACCGCCCCCATATGGCTACACCTTC
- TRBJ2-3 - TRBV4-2 CASSQGLGDTQYF TGTGCCAGCAGCCAAGGACTTGGAGATACGCAGTATTTT
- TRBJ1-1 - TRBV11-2 CASSLGGRVGAEAFF TGTGCCAGCAGCTTAGGCGGCAGGGTGGGGGCTGAAGCTTTCTTT
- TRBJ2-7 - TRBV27 CASSSSPHGEQYF TGTGCCAGCAGTTCCTCACCCCACGGCGAGCAGTACTTC
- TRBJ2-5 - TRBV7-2 CASSSNRRVVGQETQYF TGTGCCAGCAGCTCAAATCGCAGGGTCGTTGGGCAAGAGACCCAGTACTTC
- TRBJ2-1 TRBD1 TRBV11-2 CASSLRQGLNEQFF TGTGCCAGCAGCCTCCGACAGGGCCTGAATGAGCAGTTCTTC
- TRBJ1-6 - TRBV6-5 CASSQRTATISPLHF TGTGCCAGCAGTCAACGGACCGCGACGATTTCACCCCTCCACTTT
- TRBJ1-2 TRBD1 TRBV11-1 CASSYAGQASRGYTF TGTGCCAGCAGCTACGCGGGACAGGCCTCAAGGGGCTACACCTTC
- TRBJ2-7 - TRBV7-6 CASSSSYYEQYF TGTGCCAGCAGCTCCAGCTACTACGAGCAGTACTTC
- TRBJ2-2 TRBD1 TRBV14 CASSRDRGTGELFF TGTGCCAGCAGCCGAGACAGGGGTACCGGGGAGCTGTTTTTT
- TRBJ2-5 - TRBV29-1 CSVNDGEETQYF TGCAGCGTTAACGACGGAGAAGAGACCCAGTACTTC
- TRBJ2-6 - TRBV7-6 CASSLVSSGANVLTF TGTGCCAGCAGCTTAGTTTCCTCTGGGGCCAACGTCCTGACTTTC
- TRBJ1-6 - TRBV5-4 CASSLGAAYNSPLHF TGTGCCAGCAGCTTGGGGGCCGCCTATAATTCACCCCTCCACTTT
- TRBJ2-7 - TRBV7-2 CASSSMGTDEQYF TGTGCCAGCAGCTCGATGGGGACGGACGAGCAGTACTTC
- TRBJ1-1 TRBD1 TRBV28 CASRRQGNTEAFF TGTGCCAGCAGAAGACAGGGTAACACTGAAGCTTTCTTT
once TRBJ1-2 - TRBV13 CASSPRTDYGYTF TGTGCCAGCAGCCCTAGGACAGATTATGGCTACACCTTC
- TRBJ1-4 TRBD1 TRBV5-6 CASSDSRDRGREKLFF TGTGCCAGCAGCGATTCCCGGGACAGGGGTAGAGAAAAACTGTTTTTT
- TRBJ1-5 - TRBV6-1 CASSERGYSNQPQHF TGTGCCAGCAGTGAAAGAGGATATAGCAATCAGCCCCAGCATTTT
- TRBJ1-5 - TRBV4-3 CASSQRGNQPQHF TGCGCCAGCAGCCAACGTGGCAATCAGCCCCAGCATTTT
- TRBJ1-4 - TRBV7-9 CASSPEGGRIGKLFF TGTGCCAGCAGCCCGGAGGGGGGTCGAATAGGGAAACTGTTTTTT
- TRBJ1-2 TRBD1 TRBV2 CASSRDRGRTTPGYTF TGTGCCAGCAGCCGGGACAGGGGGCGGACTACTCCTGGCTACACCTTC
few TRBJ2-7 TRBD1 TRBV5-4 CASSYYRGTGEQYF TGTGCCAGCAGCTACTACAGGGGAACGGGCGAGCAGTACTTC
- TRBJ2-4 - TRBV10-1 CASSEGLGQSLTKNIQYF TGCGCCAGCAGTGAGGGGTTGGGACAAAGCCTGACCAAAAACATTCAGTACTTC
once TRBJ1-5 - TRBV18 CASAEQVNSNQPQHF TGTGCCAGCGCCGAACAAGTTAATAGCAATCAGCCCCAGCATTTT
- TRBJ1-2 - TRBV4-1 CASSQDHLGSYGYTF TGCGCCAGCAGCCAAGATCACTTGGGTTCCTATGGCTACACCTTC
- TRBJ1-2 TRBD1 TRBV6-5 CASSYRTGHYGYTF TGTGCCAGCAGTTACCGGACAGGACACTATGGCTACACCTTC
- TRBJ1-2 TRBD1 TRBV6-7 CASSPPKGQGFNGYTF TGTGCCAGCAGTCCACCAAAGGGACAGGGGTTTAATGGCTACACCTTC
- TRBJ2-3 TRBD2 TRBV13 CASSLWGESGGPKDTQYF TGTGCCAGCAGCTTATGGGGTGAGAGCGGGGGTCCGAAAGATACGCAGTATTTT
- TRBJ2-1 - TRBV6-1 CASSGGLPGNEQFF TGTGCCAGCAGTGGAGGTCTTCCGGGCAATGAGCAGTTCTTC
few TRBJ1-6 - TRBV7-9 CASSFGISPLHF TGTGCCAGCAGCTTCGGAATATCGCCCCTCCACTTT
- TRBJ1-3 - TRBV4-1 CASSQVIRGRGTSGNTIYF TGCGCCAGCAGCCAAGTAATCAGGGGACGAGGGACTTCTGGAAACACCATATATTTT
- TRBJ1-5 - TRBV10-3 CAISSQESNQPQHF TGTGCCATCAGCTCACAGGAGAGCAATCAGCCCCAGCATTTT
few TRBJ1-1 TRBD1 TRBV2 CASRMGQETEAFF TGTGCCAGCAGGATGGGACAGGAGACTGAAGCTTTCTTT
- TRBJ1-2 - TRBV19 CASSSNRAGYTF TGTGCCAGTAGTTCGAACAGGGCTGGCTACACCTTC
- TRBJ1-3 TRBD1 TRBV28 CASSLFGRGIGNTIYF TGTGCCAGCAGTTTATTCGGCAGGGGGATTGGAAACACCATATATTTT
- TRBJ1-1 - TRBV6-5 CASSPSVGRNTEAFF TGTGCCAGCAGTCCCTCGGTGGGAAGGAACACTGAAGCTTTCTTT
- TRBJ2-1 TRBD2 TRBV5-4 CASSLGGVSGNEQFF TGTGCCAGCAGCCTGGGGGGGGTTAGCGGGAATGAGCAGTTCTTC
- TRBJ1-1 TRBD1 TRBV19 CASSRTGIEAFF TGTGCCAGTAGTCGGACAGGTATTGAAGCTTTCTTT
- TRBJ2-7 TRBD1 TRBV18 CASSPGQGPYEQYF TGTGCCAGCTCACCGGGACAGGGCCCCTACGAGCAGTACTTC
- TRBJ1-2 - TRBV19 CASSISGDGGYTF TGTGCCAGTAGTATTTCAGGGGATGGCGGCTACACCTTC
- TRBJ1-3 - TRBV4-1 CASSQHTSNSGNTIYF TGCGCCAGCAGCCAACACACAAGCAACTCTGGAAACACCATATATTTT
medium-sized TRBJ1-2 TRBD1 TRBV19 CASSQSQGADFYGYTF TGTGCCAGTAGTCAAAGCCAGGGGGCGGATTTTTATGGCTACACCTTC
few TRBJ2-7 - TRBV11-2 CASSLIGLEQYF TGTGCCAGCAGCTTAATAGGGCTCGAGCAGTACTTC
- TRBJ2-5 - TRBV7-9 CASSLNGETQYF TGTGCCAGCAGCCTTAACGGAGAGACCCAGTACTTC
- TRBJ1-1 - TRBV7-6 CASSLGAMGGLNTEAFF TGTGCCAGCAGCTTAGGGGCAATGGGCGGCCTGAACACTGAAGCTTTCTTT